The sequence of this T cell receptor beta chain was determined in a study of blood T cell repertoires in COVID-19. The assay was immunoSEQ multiplex PCR, and TCRdb's table has in-frame clones only and misses some. The sample shows about 210,000 clones, 70% to 90% of them seen only once. This clone was found once. V lost 5 bases and J lost 6, with 14 bases in between. Germline V gene data show CDR1 as SGHVS and CDR2 as FQNEAQ. This CDR3 comprises 14 residues. Sequenced sample: PBMCs or T cells enriched from blood (not recorded which). This TCR was sampled from a man aged 30-40 years who had recovered from COVID-19. This sequence joins TRBV7-8 and TRBJ1-5, with D tentatively TRBD1 (5 bases). CDR3 nucleotide sequence: TGTGCCAGCAGCCGAGACAGTTCATTTCAGCCCCAGCATTTT. Residues: CASSRDSSFQPQHF.